Listed here is a single T cell receptor beta chain. What it binds is not known. The sample comes from a study of T cell responses to AZD1222 COVID-19 vaccine. TCRdb's table, derived via immunoSEQ multiplex PCR, lists solely in-frame clones and lacks some. The sample includes approximately 120,000 clones, roughly 87% of them seen just once. Study-level findings and limits: Targets within unmutated variant regions were reportedly found for nearly half of spike-specific TCRs. Donors in the cohort were predominantly white British and more often female, and clonal diversity was possibly underestimated.

This CDR3 comprises 13 residues. The germline gives CDR1 MDHEN, CDR2 SYDVKM. V lost 3 bases and J lost 0, with 3 bases in between. The sample consisted of peripheral blood, taken on day 0 of MenACWY control vaccination. The chain is built from TRBV28 and TRBJ1-5; D gene uncertain. The TCR comes from an adult in good health. Written as DNA, the CDR3 is TGTGCCAGCAGTTTGATTAGCAATCAGCCCCAGCATTTT. Translated, it gives CASSLISNQPQHF.